A selection of T cell receptor beta chains follows, all from one sample in a study of cytomegalovirus exposure and HLA in healthy donors. Profiling relied on immunoSEQ multiplex PCR, and the TCRdb table lists in-frame clones only, not all of them. Found here are some 190,000 clones, about 77% of them singletons; the top ten hold over 2%. The sequenced sample was PBMCs. Receptor source: a woman younger than 45 in good health and CMV-seropositive. The CDR3 runs from the conserved cysteine through the conserved F or W. The D gene is left open where the match is weak. Size values are once, few and many counts, or a class for expanded clones, and some rows have none.

V: TRBV2
size: -
J: TRBJ1-2
D: -
CDR3: CASIPDSYGYTF
DNA: TGTGCCAGCATTCCGGACAGCTATGGCTACACCTTC

V: TRBV7-6
size: -
J: TRBJ2-7
D: -
CDR3: CASSLEQGAVRYF
DNA: TGTGCCAGCAGCTTAGAACAGGGTGCTGTACGGTACTTC

V: TRBV7-2
size: -
J: TRBJ2-7
D: -
CDR3: CASSLSAVAYEQYF
DNA: TGTGCCAGCAGCTTAAGTGCGGTGGCCTACGAGCAGTACTTC

V: TRBV30
size: -
J: TRBJ1-6
D: -
CDR3: CAWRVQGYLNNSPLHF
DNA: TGTGCCTGGAGGGTCCAGGGATACCTTAATAATTCACCCCTCCACTTT

V: TRBV4-3
size: -
J: TRBJ2-5
D: TRBD2
CDR3: CASSLLSGGGSQETQYF
DNA: TGCGCCAGCAGCCTCCTTTCGGGGGGGGGATCGCAAGAGACCCAGTACTTC

V: TRBV5-1
size: -
J: TRBJ1-2
D: -
CDR3: CASSLSSRGYGYTF
DNA: TGCGCCAGCAGCTTGTCTAGCAGGGGCTATGGCTACACCTTC

V: TRBV7-2
size: -
J: TRBJ1-1
D: -
CDR3: CASSPRVPEAFF
DNA: TGTGCCAGCAGCCCCAGGGTCCCTGAAGCTTTCTTT

V: TRBV28
size: -
J: TRBJ1-2
D: -
CDR3: CASSFGGPVGYGYTF
DNA: TGTGCCAGCAGTTTTGGCGGCCCCGTGGGCTATGGCTACACCTTC

V: TRBV7-2
size: -
J: TRBJ2-2
D: -
CDR3: CASSYGTDTGELFF
DNA: TGTGCCAGCAGCTACGGGACTGACACCGGGGAGCTGTTTTTT

V: TRBV29-1
size: -
J: TRBJ2-1
D: -
CDR3: CSVTTGWNEQFF
DNA: TGCAGCGTCACTACAGGGTGGAATGAGCAGTTCTTC

V: TRBV19
size: -
J: TRBJ2-2
D: TRBD1
CDR3: CASSILGTGNTGELFF
DNA: TGTGCCAGTAGTATCTTAGGGACAGGGAACACCGGGGAGCTGTTTTTT

V: TRBV30
size: -
J: TRBJ1-1
D: -
CDR3: CAWMGIRNTEAFF
DNA: TGTGCCTGGATGGGCATACGGAACACTGAAGCTTTCTTT

V: TRBV6-5
size: once
J: TRBJ2-7
D: -
CDR3: CASSYTGLGREQYF
DNA: TGTGCCAGCAGTTACACAGGTCTTGGTAGGGAGCAGTACTTC

V: TRBV6-1
size: once
J: TRBJ1-2
D: -
CDR3: CASSPTEVYGYTF
DNA: TGTGCCAGCAGCCCAACGGAGGTCTATGGCTACACCTTC

V: TRBV5-6
size: -
J: TRBJ1-2
D: -
CDR3: CASSLGVAAYGYTF
DNA: TGTGCCAGCAGCTTGGGGGTCGCGGCTTATGGCTACACCTTC

V: TRBV7-2
size: -
J: TRBJ2-3
D: -
CDR3: CASSLAGPGFTDTQYF
DNA: TGTGCCAGCAGCTTAGCAGGGCCGGGATTCACAGATACGCAGTATTTT

V: TRBV4-3
size: -
J: TRBJ2-7
D: TRBD1
CDR3: CASSPGQGLSYEQYF
DNA: TGCGCCAGCAGCCCTGGACAGGGCCTCTCCTACGAGCAGTACTTC

V: TRBV6-5
size: -
J: TRBJ2-7
D: TRBD1
CDR3: CASSYSGQGIYEQYF
DNA: TGTGCCAGCAGTTACTCGGGACAGGGAATCTATGAGCAGTACTTC

V: TRBV20-1
size: -
J: TRBJ2-1
D: -
CDR3: CSARGGNEQFF
DNA: TGCAGTGCTAGAGGAGGGAATGAGCAGTTCTTC

V: TRBV29-1
size: -
J: TRBJ2-3
D: TRBD2
CDR3: CSVGLAGVGTDTQYF
DNA: TGCAGCGTTGGGCTAGCGGGAGTGGGCACAGATACGCAGTATTTT

V: TRBV20-1
size: few
J: TRBJ1-1
D: -
CDR3: CSAISSAFF
DNA: TGCAGTGCTATTAGCTCAGCTTTCTTT

V: TRBV7-2
size: -
J: TRBJ2-7
D: TRBD2
CDR3: CASSHTSGGSYEQYF
DNA: TGTGCCAGCAGCCATACTAGCGGGGGCTCCTACGAGCAGTACTTC

V: TRBV7-9
size: -
J: TRBJ1-1
D: -
CDR3: CASSFLLQGNTEAFF
DNA: TGTGCCAGCAGCTTTTTATTACAGGGGAACACTGAAGCTTTCTTT

V: TRBV7-9
size: once
J: TRBJ2-7
D: TRBD1
CDR3: CASSLRGWDREKVEQYF
DNA: TGTGCCAGCAGCTTAAGGGGATGGGACAGGGAGAAGGTGGAGCAGTACTTC

V: TRBV7-2
size: -
J: TRBJ2-5
D: -
CDR3: CASSSMGAMKETQYF
DNA: TGTGCCAGCAGCAGCATGGGAGCGATGAAAGAGACCCAGTACTTC

V: TRBV10-3
size: -
J: TRBJ2-3
D: -
CDR3: CAISESTGTDTQYF
DNA: TGTGCCATCAGTGAGTCGACGGGGACAGATACGCAGTATTTT

V: TRBV5-1
size: -
J: TRBJ1-2
D: -
CDR3: CASSLVGPGPQGGYTF
DNA: TGCGCCAGCAGCTTGGTAGGGCCGGGCCCCCAGGGGGGCTACACCTTC

V: TRBV5-1
size: once
J: TRBJ2-5
D: TRBD2
CDR3: CASSFQLAEETQYF
DNA: TGCGCCAGCAGCTTTCAACTAGCGGAAGAGACCCAGTACTTC

V: TRBV28
size: -
J: TRBJ1-5
D: TRBD1
CDR3: CASSPVGQGNQPQHF
DNA: TGTGCCAGCAGTCCAGTAGGACAGGGCAATCAGCCCCAGCATTTT

V: TRBV9
size: few
J: TRBJ2-6
D: -
CDR3: CASSRGNGANVLTF
DNA: TGTGCCAGCTCGAGGGGGAATGGGGCCAACGTCCTGACTTTC

V: TRBV7-9
size: -
J: TRBJ2-1
D: -
CDR3: CASSLQLVNNEQFF
DNA: TGTGCCAGCAGCTTACAACTAGTCAACAATGAGCAGTTCTTC

V: TRBV7-3
size: few
J: TRBJ2-7
D: TRBD2
CDR3: CASSLKSGGANEQYF
DNA: TGTGCCAGCAGCTTAAAGAGCGGGGGGGCAAACGAGCAGTACTTC

V: TRBV7-2
size: -
J: TRBJ2-1
D: TRBD2
CDR3: CASSSWGGMTYNEQFF
DNA: TGTGCCAGCAGCTCCTGGGGGGGGATGACCTACAATGAGCAGTTCTTC

V: TRBV4-1
size: -
J: TRBJ2-3
D: TRBD1
CDR3: CASSQPGQDPMYTQYF
DNA: TGCGCCAGCAGCCAACCAGGACAGGACCCCATGTATACGCAGTATTTT

V: TRBV9
size: -
J: TRBJ1-6
D: TRBD1
CDR3: CASSVGDRESSPLHF
DNA: TGTGCCAGCAGCGTAGGGGACAGGGAAAGTTCACCCCTCCACTTT

V: TRBV7-2
size: -
J: TRBJ2-5
D: TRBD2
CDR3: CASSDRLAGVETQYF
DNA: TGTGCCAGCAGCGACCGACTAGCGGGAGTGGAGACCCAGTACTTC

V: TRBV19
size: -
J: TRBJ1-2
D: -
CDR3: CASSRGWSNYGYTF
DNA: TGTGCCAGTAGTAGAGGGTGGTCTAACTATGGCTACACCTTC

V: TRBV28
size: once
J: TRBJ2-7
D: -
CDR3: CASRFGIYEQYF
DNA: TGTGCCAGCAGGTTCGGGATCTACGAGCAGTACTTC

V: TRBV20-1
size: -
J: TRBJ1-2
D: -
CDR3: CSAQDQNEGTF
DNA: TGCAGTGCCCAGGACCAAAATGAGGGCACCTTC

V: TRBV28
size: -
J: TRBJ1-2
D: -
CDR3: CASSSRVQSYTF
DNA: TGTGCCAGCAGTTCGCGGGTCCAAAGCTACACCTTC

V: TRBV29-1
size: -
J: TRBJ1-5
D: TRBD1
CDR3: CSVEPGAGGQPQHF
DNA: TGCAGCGTTGAGCCGGGGGCAGGGGGGCAGCCCCAGCATTTT

V: TRBV7-9
size: -
J: TRBJ2-7
D: -
CDR3: CASTPGQLYEQYF
DNA: TGTGCCAGCACCCCAGGACAGTTATACGAGCAGTACTTC

V: TRBV27
size: -
J: TRBJ2-3
D: TRBD1
CDR3: CASSTTGVSTDTQYF
DNA: TGTGCCAGCAGTACTACAGGGGTTAGCACAGATACGCAGTATTTT

V: TRBV4-3
size: many
J: TRBJ2-1
D: TRBD2
CDR3: CASSQETSATYNEQFF
DNA: TGCGCCAGCAGCCAAGAGACTAGCGCTACCTACAATGAGCAGTTCTTC

V: TRBV19
size: -
J: TRBJ2-1
D: -
CDR3: CASSTSGDRAYNEQFF
DNA: TGTGCCAGTAGTACGTCGGGTGACCGAGCTTACAATGAGCAGTTCTTC

V: TRBV11-3
size: -
J: TRBJ2-1
D: TRBD2
CDR3: CASSLAGTSVNEQFF
DNA: TGTGCCAGCAGCTTAGCTGGGACTAGCGTAAATGAGCAGTTCTTC